This TCR beta chain was identified in a study of post-analysis software for immune sequencing data. Unique molecular identifiers were present in the TCR beta cDNA libraries. Some 500,000 cDNA molecules were obtained per 1 to 10 million input T cells. TCRdb reanalysed the PCR reads using MiXCR and keeps one entry per CDR3 protein. The table shows hundreds of thousands of distinct CDR3 sequences, with around 40% occurring only once. Study-level points and caveats: Comparison of patients with controls showed five TRBV segments more frequent in patients, TRBV5-6, TRBV5-1 and TRBV20-1 among them. Strong co-clustering by F measure linked samples that shared a preparation batch. Patients with multiple sclerosis recorded significantly lower normalized Chao1 diversity than controls, the study found.

The V gene's germline CDR1 is LGHDT and CDR2 YNNKEL (reference sequence). The CDR3 is 13 amino acids. Between the trimmed V and J ends, which lost 4 bases and 4 bases, there was a span of 10 bases. There are a few counts of this clonotype. The antigen is not known. The origin of this receptor is a girl between 5 and 17 years old with multiple sclerosis. The specimen sequenced was blood. The chain employs TRBV3-1 and TRBJ1-1; D gene unclear. CDR3 sequence reads: CASSPEVGTEAFF. The CDR3 region has the DNA TGTGCCAGCAGCCCGGAGGTGGGCACTGAAGCTTTCTTT.